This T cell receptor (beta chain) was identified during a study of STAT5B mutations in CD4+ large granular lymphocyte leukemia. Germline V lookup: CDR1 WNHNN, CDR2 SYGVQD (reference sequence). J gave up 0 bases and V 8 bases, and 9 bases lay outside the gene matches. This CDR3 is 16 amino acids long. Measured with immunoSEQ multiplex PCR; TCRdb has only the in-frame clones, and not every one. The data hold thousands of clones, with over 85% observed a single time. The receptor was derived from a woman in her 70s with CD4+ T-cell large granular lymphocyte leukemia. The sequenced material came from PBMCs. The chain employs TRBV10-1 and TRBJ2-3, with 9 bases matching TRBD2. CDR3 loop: CASDAPAGGSTDTQYF. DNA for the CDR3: TGCGCCAGCGACGCTCCAGCGGGGGGTAGCACAGATACGCAGTATTTT.